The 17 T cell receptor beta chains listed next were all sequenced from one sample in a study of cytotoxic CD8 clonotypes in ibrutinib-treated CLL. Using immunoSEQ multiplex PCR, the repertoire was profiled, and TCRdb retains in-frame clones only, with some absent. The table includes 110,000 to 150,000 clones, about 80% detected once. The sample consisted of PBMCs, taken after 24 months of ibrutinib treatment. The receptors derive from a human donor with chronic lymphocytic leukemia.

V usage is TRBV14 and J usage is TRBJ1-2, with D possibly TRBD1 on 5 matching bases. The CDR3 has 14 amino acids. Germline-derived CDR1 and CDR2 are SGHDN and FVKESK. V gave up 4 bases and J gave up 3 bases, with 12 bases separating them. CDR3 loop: CASSLRWGDYGYTF. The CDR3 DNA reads TGTGCCAGCAGCCTCCGTTGGGGGGACTATGGCTACACCTTC.

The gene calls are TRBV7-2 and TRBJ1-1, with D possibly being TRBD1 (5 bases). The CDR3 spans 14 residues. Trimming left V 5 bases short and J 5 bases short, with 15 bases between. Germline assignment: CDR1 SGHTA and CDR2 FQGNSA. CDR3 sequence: CASSRWGVRTEAFF. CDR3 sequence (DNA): TGTGCCAGCAGCCGTTGGGGGGTCCGAACTGAAGCTTTCTTT.

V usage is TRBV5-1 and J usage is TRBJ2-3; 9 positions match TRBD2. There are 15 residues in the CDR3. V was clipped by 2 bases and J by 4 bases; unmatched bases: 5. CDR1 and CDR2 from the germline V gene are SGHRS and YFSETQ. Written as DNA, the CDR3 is TGCGCCAGCAGCTTCCAGCGGGAGGTTGCAGATACGCAGTATTTT. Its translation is CASSFQREVADTQYF.

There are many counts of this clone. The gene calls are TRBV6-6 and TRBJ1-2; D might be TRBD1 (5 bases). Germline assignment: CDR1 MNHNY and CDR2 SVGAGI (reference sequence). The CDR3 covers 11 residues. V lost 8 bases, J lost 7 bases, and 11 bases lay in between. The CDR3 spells CASGRDGGYTF. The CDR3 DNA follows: TGTGCCAGCGGTCGGGACGGTGGCTACACCTTC.

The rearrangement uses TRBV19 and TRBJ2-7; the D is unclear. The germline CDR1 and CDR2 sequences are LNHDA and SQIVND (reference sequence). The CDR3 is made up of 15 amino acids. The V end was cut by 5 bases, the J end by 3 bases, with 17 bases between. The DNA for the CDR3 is TGTGCCAGTAGTCCCGGGTCCTCGCTCCTCTACGAGCAGTACTTC. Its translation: CASSPGSSLLYEQYF. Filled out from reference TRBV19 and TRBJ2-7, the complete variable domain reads DGGITQSPKYLFRKEGQNVTLSCEQNLNHDAMYWYRQDPGQGLRLIYYSQIVNDFQKGDIAEGYSVSREKKESFPLTVTSAQKNPTAFYLCASSPGSSLLYEQYFGPGTRLTVT.

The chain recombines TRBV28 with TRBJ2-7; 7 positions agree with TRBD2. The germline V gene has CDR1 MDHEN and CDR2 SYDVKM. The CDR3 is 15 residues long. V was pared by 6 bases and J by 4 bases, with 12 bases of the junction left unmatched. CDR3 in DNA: TGTGCCAGCAGCGGGACTACAAGGTTTGGGTACGAGCAGTACTTC. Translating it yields CASSGTTRFGYEQYF. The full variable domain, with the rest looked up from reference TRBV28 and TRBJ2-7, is DVKVTQSSRYLVKRTGEKVFLECVQDMDHENMFWYRQDPGLGLRLIYFSYDVKMKEKGDIPEGYSVSREKKERFSLILESASTNQTSMYLCASSGTTRFGYEQYFGPGTRLTVT.

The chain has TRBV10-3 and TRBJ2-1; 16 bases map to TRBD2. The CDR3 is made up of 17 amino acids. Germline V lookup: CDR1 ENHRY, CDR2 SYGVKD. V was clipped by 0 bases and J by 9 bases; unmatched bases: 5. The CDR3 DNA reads TGTGCCATCAGTGAGTCTGGGACTAGCGGGGGGGCCAGTGAGCAGTTCTTC. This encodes CAISESGTSGGASEQFF.

CDR3 DNA: TGTGCCAGCAGTTACTCGGGACTAGCAACCTACGAGCAGTACTTC. Protein: CASSYSGLATYEQYF. V is TRBV6-5 and J is TRBJ2-7, with 9 bases matching TRBD2. After removal of 0 bases from V and 2 bases from J, the junction contained 2 bases not matched to a gene. The CDR3 runs 15 residues. CDR1 and CDR2 (germline): MNHEY, SVGAGI.

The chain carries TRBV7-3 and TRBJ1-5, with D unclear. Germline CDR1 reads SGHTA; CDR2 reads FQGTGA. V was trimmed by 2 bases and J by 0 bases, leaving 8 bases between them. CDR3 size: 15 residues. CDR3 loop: CASSLQSYSNQPQHF. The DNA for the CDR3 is TGTGCCAGCAGCTTACAGTCTTATAGCAATCAGCCCCAGCATTTT.

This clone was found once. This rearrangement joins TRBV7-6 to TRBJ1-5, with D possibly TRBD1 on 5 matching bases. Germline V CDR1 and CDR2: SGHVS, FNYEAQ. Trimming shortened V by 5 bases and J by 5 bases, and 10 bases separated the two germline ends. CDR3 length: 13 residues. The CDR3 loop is CASSPGFDQPQHF. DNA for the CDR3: TGTGCCAGCAGCCCAGGGTTCGATCAGCCCCAGCATTTT. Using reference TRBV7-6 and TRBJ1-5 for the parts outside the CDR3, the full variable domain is GAGVSQSPRYKVTKRGQDVALRCDPISGHVSLYWYRQALGQGPEFLTYFNYEAQQDKSGLPNDRFSAERPEGSISTLTIQRTEQRDSAMYRCASSPGFDQPQHFGDGTRLSIL.

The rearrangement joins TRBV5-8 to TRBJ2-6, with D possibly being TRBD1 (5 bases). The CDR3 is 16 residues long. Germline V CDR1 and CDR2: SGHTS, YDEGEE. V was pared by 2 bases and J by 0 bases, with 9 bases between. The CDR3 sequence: CASSFTGPSGANVLTF. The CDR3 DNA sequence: TGTGCCAGCAGCTTTACAGGCCCCTCTGGGGCCAACGTCCTGACTTTC.

The CDR3 region is CASTNSGREEKLFF. The CDR3 nucleotides are TGTGCCAGCACCAATTCGGGCAGAGAGGAAAAACTGTTTTTT. V and J are TRBV7-9 and TRBJ1-4; D remains unclear. The CDR3 is made up of 14 amino acids. CDR1 is SEHNR, CDR2 FQNEAQ, per germline (reference sequence). Trimming cost V 7 bases and J 8 bases, with 17 bases left between them. Combining the CDR3 with reference TRBV7-9 and TRBJ1-4 gives the whole variable domain DTGVSQNPRHKITKRGQNVTFRCDPISEHNRLYWYRQTLGQGPEFLTYFQNEAQLEKSRLLSDRFSAERPKGSFSTLEIQRTEQGDSAMYLCASTNSGREEKLFFGSGTQLSVL.

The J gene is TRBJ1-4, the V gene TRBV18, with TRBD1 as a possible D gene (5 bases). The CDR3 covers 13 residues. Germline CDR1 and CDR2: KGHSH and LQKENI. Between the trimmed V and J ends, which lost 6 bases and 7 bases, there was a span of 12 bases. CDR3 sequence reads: CASSPGGTEKLFF. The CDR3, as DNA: TGTGCCAGCTCCCCCGGGGGGACTGAAAAACTGTTTTTT.

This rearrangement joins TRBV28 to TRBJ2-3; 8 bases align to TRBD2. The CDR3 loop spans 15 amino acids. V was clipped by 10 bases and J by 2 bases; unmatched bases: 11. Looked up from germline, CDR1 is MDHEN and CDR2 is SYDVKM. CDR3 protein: CATTETGRATDTQYF. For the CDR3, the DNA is TGTGCCACTACAGAGACCGGGAGGGCCACAGATACGCAGTATTTT. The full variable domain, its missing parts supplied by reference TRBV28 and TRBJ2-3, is DVKVTQSSRYLVKRTGEKVFLECVQDMDHENMFWYRQDPGLGLRLIYFSYDVKMKEKGDIPEGYSVSREKKERFSLILESASTNQTSMYLCATTETGRATDTQYFGPGTRLTVL.

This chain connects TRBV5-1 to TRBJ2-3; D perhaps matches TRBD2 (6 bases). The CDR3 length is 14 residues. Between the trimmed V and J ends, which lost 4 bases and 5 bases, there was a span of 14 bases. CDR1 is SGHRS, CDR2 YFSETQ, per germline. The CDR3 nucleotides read TGCGCCAGCAGCCCGGAGGGGCCCAGAGATACGCAGTATTTT. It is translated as CASSPEGPRDTQYF.

CDR3 sequence: CASSVDTDTQYF. CDR3 bases: TGTGCCAGCAGTGTAGACACAGATACGCAGTATTTT. V usage is TRBV2 and J usage is TRBJ2-3, with D unresolved. V lost 4 bases and J 2 bases, leaving 4 bases between the germline ends. CDR1 SNHLY and CDR2 FYNNEI come from the germline V gene. CDR3 length: 12 residues.

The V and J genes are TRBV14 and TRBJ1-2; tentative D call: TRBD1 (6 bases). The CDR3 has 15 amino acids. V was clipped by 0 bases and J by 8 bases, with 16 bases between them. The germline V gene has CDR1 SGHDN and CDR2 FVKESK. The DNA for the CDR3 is TGTGCCAGCAGCCAAGAGCCAGGGGATATTTACGGCTACACCTTC. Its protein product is CASSQEPGDIYGYTF.